This TCR beta chain was documented in a study of cytomegalovirus exposure and HLA in healthy donors. Background on the study: Unique TCR beta sequences numbering over 100 million came from 150 million to 200 million T cells in an earlier analysis.

In regard to this clone: Antigen specificity is unknown.

Primers for the PCR totalled 60 Vbeta and 13 Jbeta. Here immunoSEQ multiplex PCR was the method, and the copy in TCRdb shows in-frame clones only, minus some. The repertoire holds 130,000 to 150,000 clones, with around 80% as singletons. Regarding the study as a whole: CMV serostatus alone was available as immune exposure information.

After removal of 5 bases from V and 10 bases from J, the junction contained 8 bases not matched to a gene. Germline CDR1 SGHAT, CDR2 FQNNGV. The CDR3 spans 15 residues. The sequenced sample was PBMCs. V is TRBV11-2 and J is TRBJ2-1, with TRBD2 matching over 13 bases. The TCR sequence derives from a woman in her twenties or thirties in good health and CMV-seronegative. The CDR3 reads CASSKPLAGGTEQFF. As DNA, the CDR3 is TGTGCCAGCAGCAAACCACTAGCGGGGGGGACGGAGCAGTTCTTC.